This T cell receptor (beta chain) was sequenced during a study of blood T cells in healthy people across ages. A J-beta primer mix and a sample-barcoded 5' primer were used in a second PCR of roughly 7 to 12 cycles. Unique molecular identifiers of 12 random nucleotides labeled each cDNA. TCRdb reanalysed the 5' RACE reads using MiXCR and keeps one entry per CDR3 protein. Of fewer than 2 million distinct CDR3 sequences listed, around 42% are singletons. Healthy Caucasians from Russia aged roughly 6 to 100 served as donors. Drawn from each donor were ten milliliters of peripheral blood. There are a few counts of this clonotype. Sequenced material: blood. The sequence derives from a human donor in good health.

DNA of the CDR3: TGTGCCAGCAGCGTAGGGACTAGCGGGGTCACAGATACGCAGTATTTT. The encoded protein is CASSVGTSGVTDTQYF. J is TRBJ2-3 and V is TRBV9; 12 bases agree with TRBD2. The CDR3 is made up of 16 amino acids. J gave up 2 bases and V 0 bases, and 1 base lay outside the gene matches. Germline CDR1 is SGDLS and CDR2 is YYNGEE.